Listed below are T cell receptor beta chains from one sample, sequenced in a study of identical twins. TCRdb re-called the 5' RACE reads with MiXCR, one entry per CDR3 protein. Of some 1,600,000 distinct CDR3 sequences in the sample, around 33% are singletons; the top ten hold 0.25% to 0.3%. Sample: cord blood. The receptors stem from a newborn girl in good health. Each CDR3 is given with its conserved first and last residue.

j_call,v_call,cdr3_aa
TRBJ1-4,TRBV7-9,CASSMGTGSGEKLFF
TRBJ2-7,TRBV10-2,CATQGAYYEQYF
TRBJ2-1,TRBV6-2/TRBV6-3,CASSYPLSSPSYEQFF
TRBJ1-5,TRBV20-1,CSAREGGRRNQPQHF
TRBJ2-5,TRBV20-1,CSARMDRVSETQYF
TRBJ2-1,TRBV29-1,CSVLPGGRGNEQFF
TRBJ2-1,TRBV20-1,CSASPLSDRLYNEQFF
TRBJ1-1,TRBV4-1,CASSRGGQGRNTEAFF
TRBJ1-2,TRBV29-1,CSVERTAYDNYGYTF
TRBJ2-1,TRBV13,CASSSQLANYNEQFF
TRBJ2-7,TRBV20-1,CSARDGLAGFRTYEQYF
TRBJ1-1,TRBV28,CASSETGVNTEAFF
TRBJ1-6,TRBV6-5,CASRVDRFRNSPLHF
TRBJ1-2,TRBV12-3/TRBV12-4,CASSSRTVPLWAGYTF
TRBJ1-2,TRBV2,CASRADRGGGYTF
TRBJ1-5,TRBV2,CASTTGIYSNQPQHF
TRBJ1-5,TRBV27,CASSLWTGDLGNQPQHF
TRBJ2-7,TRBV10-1,CASGTNSYGQYF
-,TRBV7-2,CASSLGTYNEQYF
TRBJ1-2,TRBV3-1,CASSQEVWDRGYGYTF
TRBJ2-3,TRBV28,CASSFPTKREWRLTDTQYF
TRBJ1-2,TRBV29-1,CSVGIQGSGYTF
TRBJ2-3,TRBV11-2,CASSLMGRTSGGATDTQYF
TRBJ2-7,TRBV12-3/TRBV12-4,CVSSSGLSYEQYF
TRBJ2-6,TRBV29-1,CSAQGGTGANVLTF
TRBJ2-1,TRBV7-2,CASSPYIFPGQGDNEQFF
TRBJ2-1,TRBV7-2,CAISLGAGSSYNEQFF
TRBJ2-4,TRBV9,CASSGFSGEAKNIQYF
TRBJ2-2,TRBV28,CASSFAGADTGELFF
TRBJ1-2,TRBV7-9,CASSPSAWKGDDGYTF
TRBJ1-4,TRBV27,CASSLQGDAEKLFF
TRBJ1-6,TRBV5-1,CASSLENNSPLHF
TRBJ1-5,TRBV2,CASSEGRGNQPQHF
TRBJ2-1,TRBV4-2,CATAGLAGGISYNEQFF
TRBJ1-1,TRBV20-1,CSAGTGAEAFF
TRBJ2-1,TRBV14,CASSPQPGTSNEQFF
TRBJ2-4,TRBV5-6,CASSSDQGQGGTAKNIQYF
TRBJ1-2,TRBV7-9,CASSFRYGYTF
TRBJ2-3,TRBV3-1,CASSLSGIPDTQYF
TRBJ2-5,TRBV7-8,CASSSRRLAAMETQYF
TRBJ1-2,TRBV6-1,CASSAGLGGGYTF
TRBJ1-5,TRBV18,CASSPGHLSNQPQHF
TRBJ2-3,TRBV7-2,CASSVRASTDTQYF
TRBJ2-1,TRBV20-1,CSARRSGTGVVRNEQFF
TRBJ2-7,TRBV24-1,CATSDFGTGGYEQYF
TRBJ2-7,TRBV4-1,CASSPRISTSYEQYF
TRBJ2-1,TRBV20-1,CSANGPNSYNEQFF
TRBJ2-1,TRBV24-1,CATSDRTGGANEQFF
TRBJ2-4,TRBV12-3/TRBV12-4,CASSLTSGRGYIQYF
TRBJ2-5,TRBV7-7,CASSPQLAQETQYF
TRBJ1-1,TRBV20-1,CSAEGTGNTEAFF
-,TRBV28,CASQGAYNEQYF
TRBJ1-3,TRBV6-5,CASSFQGTTGNTIYF
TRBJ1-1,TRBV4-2,CASRHSYTGNTEAFF
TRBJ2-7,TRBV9,CASSVGLLTPYEQYF
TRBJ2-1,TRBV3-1,CASSQDPPAGVLNEQFF
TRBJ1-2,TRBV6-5,CASSYLREEGYGYTF
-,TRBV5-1,CASSLSGFSYNEQYF
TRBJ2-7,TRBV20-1,CSARGRRNQQTYEQYF
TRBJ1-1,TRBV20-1,CSARFRGRSEAFF